These T cell receptor beta chains were read from a single sample in a study of CD8 T cells in ankylosing spondylitis. TCRdb reprocessed the 5' RACE reads with MiXCR, giving one entry per CDR3 protein. The data hold 26,000 or so distinct CDR3 sequences, with over 6.5% observed a single time. Material: blood. The receptors stem from a male donor with ankylosing spondylitis or in good health (not recorded which). Both conserved end residues are part of each CDR3. D genes are given only for firm matches. Size is omitted from some rows. Given values are once, few, many or a class for expanded clones.

v_call	clone_size	j_call	d_call	cdr3_nt	cdr3_aa
TRBV28	many	TRBJ2-5	TRBD2	TGTGCCAGCAGTTTGACGGGAGGGCGTGAGACCCAGTACTTC	CASSLTGGRETQYF
TRBV29-1	-	TRBJ2-5	-	TGCAGCGTTGAAGACCTATGGGGCCAAGAGACCCAGTACTTC	CSVEDLWGQETQYF
TRBV9	few	TRBJ2-3	-	TGTGCCAGCAGCGTAGAGGGGCTCACCTTCACAGATACGCAGTATTTT	CASSVEGLTFTDTQYF
TRBV5-1	many	TRBJ1-4	TRBD1	TGCGCCAGCAGCTTGGAGCAGGGGGGGAATGAAAAACTGTTTTTT	CASSLEQGGNEKLFF
TRBV7-2	few	TRBJ1-6	-	TGTGCCAGCAGCTTAGGGATTACTCTCCACTTT	CASSLGITLHF
TRBV11-2	-	TRBJ2-1	TRBD2	TGTGCCAGCAGCTTAGCGGGAGCGGGGGAGCAGTTCTTC	CASSLAGAGEQFF
TRBV27	-	TRBJ1-1	-	TGTGCCAGCAGCACAAGGCGGGGAGGGACTGAAGCTTTCTTT	CASSTRRGGTEAFF
TRBV6-5	-	TRBJ2-2	-	TGTGCCAGCTCCCCGGGGGGCTGGACCGGGGAGCTGTTTTTT	CASSPGGWTGELFF
TRBV5-1	few	TRBJ2-5	-	TGCGCCAGCGGGGACGTGGCGATTAGCCAAGAGACCCAGTACTTC	CASGDVAISQETQYF
TRBV7-2	many	TRBJ2-3	TRBD2	TGTGCCAGCAGCTTAGTGCCGGCGGGAGGGCCGGGAGATACGCAGTATTTT	CASSLVPAGGPGDTQYF
TRBV7-2	-	TRBJ2-2	-	TGTGCCAGCAGCCCAGGACCGAGGAGAACCGGGGAGCTGTTTTTT	CASSPGPRRTGELFF
TRBV30	few	TRBJ2-7	TRBD1	TGTGCCTGGGACAGGGGTTGGATTTACGAGCAGTACTTC	CAWDRGWIYEQYF
TRBV19	-	TRBJ2-5	-	TGTGCCAGTAGTATCGGGGTTCGCCAAGAGACCCAGTACTTC	CASSIGVRQETQYF
TRBV11-2	few	TRBJ2-2	-	TGTGCCAGCAGCATTTCCGGGACCGGGGAGCTGTTTTTT	CASSISGTGELFF
TRBV20-1	many	TRBJ2-7	-	TGCAGTGCTAGAGTGGCGCTAGCTGGCTACGAGCAGTACTTC	CSARVALAGYEQYF
TRBV12-3/TRBV12-4	medium-sized	TRBJ2-2	-	TGTGCCAGCAGTCTCGGGGAGCTGTTTTTT	CASSLGELFF
TRBV27	medium-sized	TRBJ1-1	TRBD1	TGTGCCAGCAGTCTTCAACAGGGGGTAGGGGTGGCTTTCTTT	CASSLQQGVGVAFF
TRBV7-9	-	TRBJ2-6	-	TGTGCCAGCAGGGGGACTGGGGCCAACGTCCTGACTTTC	CASRGTGANVLTF
TRBV7-7	many	TRBJ2-3	-	TGTGCTAGCAGCAAAACAGGAACCACAGATACGCAGTATTTT	CASSKTGTTDTQYF
TRBV20-1	-	TRBJ1-5	-	TGCAGTGCTAGAGATGGGTATCAGCCCCAGCATTTT	CSARDGYQPQHF